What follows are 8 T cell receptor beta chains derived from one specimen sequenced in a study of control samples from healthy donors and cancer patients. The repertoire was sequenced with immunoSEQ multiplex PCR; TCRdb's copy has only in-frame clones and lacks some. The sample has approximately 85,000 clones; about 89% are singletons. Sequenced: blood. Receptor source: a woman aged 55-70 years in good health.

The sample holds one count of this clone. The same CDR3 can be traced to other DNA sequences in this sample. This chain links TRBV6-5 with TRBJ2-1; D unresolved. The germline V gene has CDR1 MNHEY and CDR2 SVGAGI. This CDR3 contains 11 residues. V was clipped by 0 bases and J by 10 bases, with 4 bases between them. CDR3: CASSYSREQFF. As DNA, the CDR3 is TGTGCCAGCAGTTACTCGCGGGAGCAGTTCTTC.

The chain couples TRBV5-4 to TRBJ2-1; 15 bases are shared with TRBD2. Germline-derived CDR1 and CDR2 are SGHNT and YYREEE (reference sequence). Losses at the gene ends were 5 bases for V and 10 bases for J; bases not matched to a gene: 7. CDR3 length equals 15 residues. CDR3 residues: CASSSGTSGGNEQFF. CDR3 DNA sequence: TGTGCCAGCAGTTCCGGGACTAGCGGGGGGAACGAGCAGTTCTTC.

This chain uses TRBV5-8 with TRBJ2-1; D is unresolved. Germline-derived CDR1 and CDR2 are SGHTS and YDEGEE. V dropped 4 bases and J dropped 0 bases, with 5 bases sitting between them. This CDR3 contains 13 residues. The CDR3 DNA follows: TGTGCCAGCAGCCCCAGCTCCTACAATGAGCAGTTCTTC. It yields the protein CASSPSSYNEQFF.

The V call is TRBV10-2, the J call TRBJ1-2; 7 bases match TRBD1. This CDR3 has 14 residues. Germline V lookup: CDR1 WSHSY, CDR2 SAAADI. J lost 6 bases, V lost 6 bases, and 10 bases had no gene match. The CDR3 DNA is TGCGCCAGCAGGGGAACGACAGGGTTTGATGGCTACACCTTC. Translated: CASRGTTGFDGYTF.

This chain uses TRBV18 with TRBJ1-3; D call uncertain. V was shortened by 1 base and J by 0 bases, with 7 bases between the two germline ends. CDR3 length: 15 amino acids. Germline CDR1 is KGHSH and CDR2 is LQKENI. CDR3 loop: CASSPREDSGNTIYF. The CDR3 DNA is TGTGCCAGCTCACCACGGGAGGACTCTGGAAACACCATATATTTT.

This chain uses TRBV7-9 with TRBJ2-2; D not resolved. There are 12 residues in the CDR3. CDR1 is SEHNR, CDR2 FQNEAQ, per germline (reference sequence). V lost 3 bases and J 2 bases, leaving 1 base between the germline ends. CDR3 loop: CASSFNTGELFF. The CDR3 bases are TGTGCCAGCAGCTTTAACACCGGGGAGCTGTTTTTT.

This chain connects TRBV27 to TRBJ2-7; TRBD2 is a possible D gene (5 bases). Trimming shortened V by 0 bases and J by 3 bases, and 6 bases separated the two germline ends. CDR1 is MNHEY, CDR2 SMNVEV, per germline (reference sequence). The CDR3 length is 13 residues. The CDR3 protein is CASSLSGIYEQYF. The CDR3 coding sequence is TGTGCCAGCAGTTTATCCGGGATCTACGAGCAGTACTTC.

The CDR3 loop is CALNDLGSDYGYTF. DNA of the CDR3: TGTGCCCTCAACGACCTAGGCAGCGACTATGGCTACACCTTC. This chain links TRBV28 with TRBJ1-2; D is uncertain. In germline, CDR1 is MDHEN, CDR2 SYDVKM. Trimming cost V 11 bases and J 3 bases, with 19 bases left between them. There are 14 residues in the CDR3.